This T cell receptor (beta chain) was observed in a study of shared clonotypes between healthy human individuals. Within Nashville, Tennessee resided all donors, each a Caucasian adult. Profiled with immunoSEQ multiplex PCR; TCRdb holds only in-frame clones, not every one. The table lists about 2,500,000 clones, approximately 94% of them singletons, with over 0.12% in the top ten. This CDR3 is 16 amino acids long. Germline V CDR1 and CDR2: SEHNR, FQNEAQ (reference sequence). V shed 1 base, J shed 1 base, and the junction held 4 bases outside the gene matches. The sequenced material came from naive CD4+ T cells sorted from blood. The subset is: CD45RA+ positively selected. This sequence was found in a man aged 18 to 35 in good health. The genes are TRBV7-9 and TRBJ1-3, with 7 bases identical to TRBD1. CDR3 region: CASSLDGRGSGNTIYF. CDR3 DNA: TGTGCCAGCAGCTTAGATGGCAGGGGGTCTGGAAACACCATATATTTT.